The T cell receptor beta chain under discussion was sequenced for a study of control samples from healthy donors and cancer patients. V dropped 9 bases and J dropped 1 base, with 9 bases sitting between them. The CDR3 extends over 12 amino acids. Looked up from germline, CDR1 is MNHNY and CDR2 is SVGAGI (reference sequence). The table came from immunoSEQ multiplex PCR; TCRdb's copy has only in-frame clones and leaves some out. The sample yields about 110,000 clones, 90% seen once. This chain joins TRBV6-6 and TRBJ1-1, with no clear D. The sample taken for sequencing was blood. This receptor was taken from a human donor in good health. The donor label of this sample is uncertain. In DNA form, the CDR3 reads TGTGCCAGTCGGACCGAGAACACTGAAGCTTTCTTT. Its translation: CASRTENTEAFF.